These T cell receptor beta chains were read from a single sample in a study of immune evolution from preneoplasia to lung adenocarcinoma. The protocol was immunoSEQ multiplex PCR, while the TCRdb copy is restricted to in-frame clones and leaves out a portion. Of 1,500 to 2,500 clones in the sample, 70% to 90% are singletons; the top ten hold roughly 9.6%. Source material: FFPE adjacent normal lung tissue. The receptor source for this set is a person aged 65 to 85 with lung adenocarcinoma. CDR3s include the opening cysteine and the closing phenylalanine or tryptophan. Fields, in order: CDR3 DNA, CDR3 protein, clone size, D gene, J gene, V gene. The D gene is left open where the match is weak. Expanded clones are given a class, and other clones once, few, many or no size at all.

TGTGCCAGCAGCCTATTCGAAGGTGGGGGGAACACTGAAGCTTTCTTT	CASSLFEGGGNTEAFF	NA	NA	TRBJ1-1	TRBV27
TGTGCCAGCATGAGAGGGGCTGGCACCGGGGAGCTGTTTTTT	CASMRGAGTGELFF	NA	NA	TRBJ2-2	TRBV6-4
TGTGCCAGCAGCTTAGGATTTCGACAGGGGGGGGAGACCCAGTACTTC	CASSLGFRQGGETQYF	NA	TRBD1	TRBJ2-5	TRBV11-3
TGTGCCACCAGCAGCTCCCGCGCAATCAATCAGCCCCAGCATTTT	CATSSSRAINQPQHF	few	NA	TRBJ1-5	TRBV15
TGTGCCAGCAGCTCGGGACCGGCGAGCTACGAGCAGTACTTC	CASSSGPASYEQYF	NA	NA	TRBJ2-7	TRBV5-8
TGTGCCAGCTCACCACCCTCCGTATCCTACGAGCAGTACTTC	CASSPPSVSYEQYF	NA	NA	TRBJ2-7	TRBV18
TGTGCCAGCAGCCTGGCCATGAACACTGAAGCTTTCTTT	CASSLAMNTEAFF	NA	NA	TRBJ1-1	TRBV14
TGTGCCAGCAGCCAAGATGGGGGGGGCCTGAGCAGTCCCAGGCACAATGAGCAGTTCTTC	CASSQDGGGLSSPRHNEQFF	NA	NA	TRBJ2-1	TRBV4-2
TGTGCCAGTAGTATTGGGTTCGACGGGGAGCAGTTCTTC	CASSIGFDGEQFF	NA	NA	TRBJ2-1	TRBV19
TGTGCCAGCATCGAAGGGACCTTCGGTGGCTACACCTTC	CASIEGTFGGYTF	NA	NA	TRBJ1-2	TRBV6-5
TGCGCCAGCAGCGACGAGGGACAGGGGGCGGGCTATGGCTACACCTTC	CASSDEGQGAGYGYTF	NA	TRBD1	TRBJ1-2	TRBV5-1
TGTGCCAGCAGCGCCTCAGGGGATCTTGAACTGTTTTTT	CASSASGDLELFF	NA	NA	TRBJ1-4	TRBV9
TGTGCCAGCAGCTCCCTTCGTAGGTCCCTCCACTTT	CASSSLRRSLHF	NA	NA	TRBJ1-6	TRBV7-2
TGTGCCAGCAGTACCCGGGACAAATACACTGAAGCTTTCTTT	CASSTRDKYTEAFF	NA	NA	TRBJ1-1	TRBV6-5
TGTGCCAGCTCACTTGAGGGGATAGGCGAAGCTTTCTTT	CASSLEGIGEAFF	NA	NA	TRBJ1-1	TRBV18
TGTGCCAGCAGCCCCGGGACCCGAGCCCGGAACACTGAAGCTTTCTTT	CASSPGTRARNTEAFF	NA	NA	TRBJ1-1	TRBV28
TGCAGCGTTGAAGTTCGCGGTAAAGTGGGCGAGCAGTACTTC	CSVEVRGKVGEQYF	NA	NA	TRBJ2-7	TRBV29-1
TGTGCCAGCAGCTCCGGGGGAGGGGCAGGGGGAGGGGAGACCCAGTACTTC	CASSSGGGAGGGETQYF	once	NA	TRBJ2-5	TRBV11-2
TGTGCCAGCAGGTGGACTAGCGGGAGTGCCGAGCAGTACTTC	CASRWTSGSAEQYF	NA	TRBD2	TRBJ2-7	TRBV27
TGTGCCAGCAGCGTAGAGGGGACTAGCGGGAGGGCCGGGTATGAGCAGTTCTTC	CASSVEGTSGRAGYEQFF	large	TRBD2	TRBJ2-1	TRBV9
TGTGCCAGTAGTAAAAAGACGGACTTCTGGACCGGGGAGCTGTTTTTT	CASSKKTDFWTGELFF	NA	NA	TRBJ2-2	TRBV19
TGTGCCAGCAGCCCAAGTCGGGGGGCGAGGAATGAGCAGTTCTTC	CASSPSRGARNEQFF	NA	NA	TRBJ2-1	TRBV11-3
TGTGCCAGCAGCACCGGGCCTTCATATAATTCACCCCTCCACTTT	CASSTGPSYNSPLHF	few	NA	TRBJ1-6	TRBV28
TGTGCCAGCAGCCGGGACAGTCGATCCAGTGGCTACACCTTC	CASSRDSRSSGYTF	NA	TRBD1	TRBJ1-2	TRBV5-6
TGTGCCAGCAGCCACGGGTGGGAGCAGTTCTTC	CASSHGWEQFF	NA	NA	TRBJ2-1	TRBV11-1
TGTGCCAGCAGTTCGAGGGGTTTACAGCCCCAGCATTTT	CASSSRGLQPQHF	NA	NA	TRBJ1-5	TRBV28
TGTGCCAGCAGCTTACCAGGGTTTGGTCACTATGGCTACACCTTC	CASSLPGFGHYGYTF	NA	NA	TRBJ1-2	TRBV7-8
TGTGCCAGCAGTCAGGACACGGCTCATGGCTACACCTTC	CASSQDTAHGYTF	NA	NA	TRBJ1-2	TRBV6-5
TGTGCCAGCAGCTTAAAACAGGGGGCCGCTGAAGCTTTCTTT	CASSLKQGAAEAFF	NA	TRBD1	TRBJ1-1	TRBV7-2
TGTGCCAGCAGTTACGGTAGGCGTGGCTACGAGCAGTACTTC	CASSYGRRGYEQYF	NA	NA	TRBJ2-7	TRBV6-5
TGTGCCAGCAGCCCGACGGCCCTGGAGCTGTTTTTT	CASSPTALELFF	NA	NA	TRBJ2-2	TRBV7-9
TGTGCAATAACCGGGACAGGGGAAAGACTAGAAAAACTGTTTTTT	CAITGTGERLEKLFF	NA	TRBD1	TRBJ1-4	TRBV7-9
TGTGCCAGCAGTTACCAATTTGGGACATTTTCCAATGAGCAGTTCTTC	CASSYQFGTFSNEQFF	NA	NA	TRBJ2-1	TRBV6-6
TGTGCTAGCAGCGTTGACAGGGTCACAGATACGCAGTATTTT	CASSVDRVTDTQYF	NA	TRBD1	TRBJ2-3	TRBV7-7
TGTGCCATCAGTGGGGGACAGGCCGACACTGAAGCTTTCTTT	CAISGGQADTEAFF	NA	TRBD1	TRBJ1-1	TRBV10-3
TGCGCCAGCAGCTTGGCCGTGAATTTAGGGCTGTTTTTT	CASSLAVNLGLFF	NA	NA	TRBJ2-2	TRBV5-1
TGTGCCAGCAGTTTTGCCGGGACAGGCTCTTATGGCTACACCTTC	CASSFAGTGSYGYTF	NA	TRBD1	TRBJ1-2	TRBV6-5
TGTGCCACCAGCAGGGGACTAGCGGGAGAAAGCGAGCAGTACTTC	CATSRGLAGESEQYF	NA	TRBD2	TRBJ2-7	TRBV15
TGTGCCAGCAGCTTCGGACAGGGAAGAGGTCAGCCCCAGCATTTT	CASSFGQGRGQPQHF	few	TRBD1	TRBJ1-5	TRBV11-2
TGTGCCAGCAGTGGACAGGGGTCTGGGGATGGCTACACCTTC	CASSGQGSGDGYTF	NA	TRBD1	TRBJ1-2	TRBV2
TGCGCCAGCAGCCAAGAAGGGACTAGTCACAACACCGGGGAGCTGTTTTTT	CASSQEGTSHNTGELFF	NA	TRBD2	TRBJ2-2	TRBV4-1
TGTGCCAGCAGCGTTCAGTCCGGGGAGGTGACAGATACGCAGTATTTT	CASSVQSGEVTDTQYF	NA	NA	TRBJ2-3	TRBV9
TGTGCCAGCAGTGGGGACAGTGCGAACACTGAAGCTTTCTTT	CASSGDSANTEAFF	NA	TRBD1	TRBJ1-1	TRBV2
TGTGCCAGCAGCTTGGATCAGGGAGCCTACGAGCAGTACTTC	CASSLDQGAYEQYF	NA	NA	TRBJ2-7	TRBV5-8
TGTGCCAGCGTTGAGAACTATGGCTACACCTTC	CASVENYGYTF	once	NA	TRBJ1-2	TRBV2
TGTGCCAGCAGTGTAGGCAGGACCTACGAGCAGTACTTC	CASSVGRTYEQYF	few	NA	TRBJ2-7	TRBV2
TGTGCCAGCAGTACCGGTTCTAGCGGGAGTGATACGCAGTATTTT	CASSTGSSGSDTQYF	NA	TRBD2	TRBJ2-3	TRBV5-4
TGCGCCAGCAGCTTGGCCGGGGGGCGCAATCAGCCCCAGCATTTT	CASSLAGGRNQPQHF	NA	NA	TRBJ1-5	TRBV5-1
TGCGCCAGCAGCGAACAGGGACTAGCGGGGGGCAGAGATACGCAGTATTTT	CASSEQGLAGGRDTQYF	NA	TRBD2	TRBJ2-3	TRBV5-1
TGTGCCAGCAGTCAAACAGTGAACACTGAAGCTTTCTTT	CASSQTVNTEAFF	NA	NA	TRBJ1-1	TRBV7-3
TGTGCCAGCAGTGAAACCGGGACAGGGATGGATGGCTACACCTTC	CASSETGTGMDGYTF	NA	TRBD1	TRBJ1-2	TRBV9
TGTGCCAGCAGCCTCGACAGGGGGCCTTCTGGCTACACCTTC	CASSLDRGPSGYTF	NA	TRBD1	TRBJ1-2	TRBV5-4
TGTGCCAGCAGCCCTTCAGGGCCCGGGGAGCTGTTTTTT	CASSPSGPGELFF	NA	NA	TRBJ2-2	TRBV7-3
TGTGCCAGTAGTATATTATCGCTAGCGGGAGGCGGTGAGCAGTTCTTC	CASSILSLAGGGEQFF	NA	TRBD2	TRBJ2-1	TRBV19